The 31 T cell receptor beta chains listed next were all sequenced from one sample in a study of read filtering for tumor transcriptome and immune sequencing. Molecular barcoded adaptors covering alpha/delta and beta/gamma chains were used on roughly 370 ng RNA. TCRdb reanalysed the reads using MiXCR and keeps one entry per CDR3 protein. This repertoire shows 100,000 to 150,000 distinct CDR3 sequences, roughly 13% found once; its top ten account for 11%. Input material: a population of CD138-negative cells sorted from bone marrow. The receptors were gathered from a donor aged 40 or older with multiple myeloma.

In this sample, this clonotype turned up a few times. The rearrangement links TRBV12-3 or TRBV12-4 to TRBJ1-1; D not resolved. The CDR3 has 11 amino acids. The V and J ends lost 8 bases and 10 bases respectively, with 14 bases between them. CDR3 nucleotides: TGTGCCAGCGGTGCCGGGGAAGGAGCTTTCTTT. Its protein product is CASGAGEGAFF.

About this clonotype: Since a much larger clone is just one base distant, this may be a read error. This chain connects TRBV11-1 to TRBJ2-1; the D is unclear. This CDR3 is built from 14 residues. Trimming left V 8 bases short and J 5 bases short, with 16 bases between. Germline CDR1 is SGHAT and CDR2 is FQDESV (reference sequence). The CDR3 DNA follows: TGTGCCAGCGCTAGGGTTTCTTCCCACAATGAGCAGTTCTTC. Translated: CASARVSSHNEQFF.

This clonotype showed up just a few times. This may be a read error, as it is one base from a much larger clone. CDR3 nucleotides: TGCAGCGTTGATGCAGGCCGCAATGAGCAGCTCTTC. Its translation: CSVDAGRNEQLF. V gene TRBV29-1 combines with J gene TRBJ2-1; D call uncertain. The germline V gene has CDR1 SQVTM and CDR2 ANQGSEA. The CDR3 has 12 amino acids.

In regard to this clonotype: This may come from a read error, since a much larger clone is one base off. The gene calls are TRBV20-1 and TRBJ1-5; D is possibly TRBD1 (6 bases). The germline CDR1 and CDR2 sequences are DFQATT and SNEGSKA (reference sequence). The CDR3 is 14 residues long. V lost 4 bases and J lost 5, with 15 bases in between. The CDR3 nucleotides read TGCAGTGCTACCGAGACAGGCCTCGATCAGCCCCAGCATTTT. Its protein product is CSATETGLDQPQHF.

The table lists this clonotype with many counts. Written as DNA, the CDR3 is TGTGCCACCAGCAGAGATCCCGGCTCTGGGGCCAACGTCCTGACTTTC. Protein sequence: CATSRDPGSGANVLTF. The chain uses TRBV15 and TRBJ2-6; D is unclear. The CDR3 loop spans 16 amino acids. Germline V CDR1 and CDR2: LNHNV, YYDKDF (reference sequence). With 0 bases removed from V and 0 bases from J, the gap between germline ends came to 6 bases.

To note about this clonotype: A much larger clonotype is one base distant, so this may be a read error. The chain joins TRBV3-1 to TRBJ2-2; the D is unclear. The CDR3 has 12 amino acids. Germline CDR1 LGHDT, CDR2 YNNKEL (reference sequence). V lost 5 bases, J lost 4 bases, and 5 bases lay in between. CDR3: CASSWSTGELFF. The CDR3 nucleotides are TGTGCCAGCAGCTGGAGCACCGGGGAGCTGTTTTTT.

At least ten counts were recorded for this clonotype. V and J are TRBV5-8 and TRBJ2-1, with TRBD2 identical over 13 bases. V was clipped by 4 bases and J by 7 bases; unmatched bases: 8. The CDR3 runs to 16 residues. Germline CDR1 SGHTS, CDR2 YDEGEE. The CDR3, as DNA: TGTGCCAGCAGCAGAGTGGGACTAGCGGGATTAAATGAGCAGTTCTTC. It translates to CASSRVGLAGLNEQFF.

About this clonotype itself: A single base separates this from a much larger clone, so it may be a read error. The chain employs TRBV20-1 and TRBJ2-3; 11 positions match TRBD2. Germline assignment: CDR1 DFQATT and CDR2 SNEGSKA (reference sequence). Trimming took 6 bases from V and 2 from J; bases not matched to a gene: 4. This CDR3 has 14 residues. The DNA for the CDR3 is TGCAGTGCACGGACTAGCGGGCACACAGATACGCAGTATTTT. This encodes CSARTSGHTDTQYF.

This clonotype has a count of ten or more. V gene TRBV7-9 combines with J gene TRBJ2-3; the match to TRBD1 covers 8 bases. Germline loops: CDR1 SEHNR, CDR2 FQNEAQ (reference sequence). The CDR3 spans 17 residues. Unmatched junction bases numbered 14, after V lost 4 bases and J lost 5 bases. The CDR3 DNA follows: TGTGCCAGCAGCTCCCCGGAGCAGGGGGCATTCAGAGATACGCAGTATTTT. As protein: CASSSPEQGAFRDTQYF.

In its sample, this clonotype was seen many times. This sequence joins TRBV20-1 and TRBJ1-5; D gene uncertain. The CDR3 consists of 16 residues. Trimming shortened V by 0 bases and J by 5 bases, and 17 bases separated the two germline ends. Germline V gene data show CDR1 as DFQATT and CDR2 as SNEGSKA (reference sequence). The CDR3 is CSARDWAPRSDQPQHF. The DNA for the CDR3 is TGCAGTGCTAGAGATTGGGCACCCCGATCCGATCAGCCCCAGCATTTT.

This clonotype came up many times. The CDR3 region is CASSLVISTGELFF. The CDR3 DNA follows: TGTGCCAGCAGTTTAGTGATTAGCACCGGGGAGCTGTTTTTT. The chain uses TRBV12-3 or TRBV12-4 and TRBJ2-2; D gene unclear. The V gene lost 1 base and the J gene lost 4 bases, with 7 bases spanning the gap. This CDR3 is 14 amino acids long.

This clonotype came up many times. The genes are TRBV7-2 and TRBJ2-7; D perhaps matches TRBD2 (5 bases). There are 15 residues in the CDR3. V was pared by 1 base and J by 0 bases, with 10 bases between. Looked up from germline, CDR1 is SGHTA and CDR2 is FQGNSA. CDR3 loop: CASSLVAGSSYEQYF. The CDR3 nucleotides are TGTGCCAGCAGCTTAGTCGCGGGTAGCTCCTACGAGCAGTACTTC.

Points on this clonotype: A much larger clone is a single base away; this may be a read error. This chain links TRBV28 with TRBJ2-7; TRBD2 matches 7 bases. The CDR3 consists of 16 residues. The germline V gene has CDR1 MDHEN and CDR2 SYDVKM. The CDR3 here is CASSTLRRGFSYGQYF. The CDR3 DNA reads TGTGCCAGCAGCACCCTACGGCGGGGGTTTTCCTACGGGCAGTACTTC.

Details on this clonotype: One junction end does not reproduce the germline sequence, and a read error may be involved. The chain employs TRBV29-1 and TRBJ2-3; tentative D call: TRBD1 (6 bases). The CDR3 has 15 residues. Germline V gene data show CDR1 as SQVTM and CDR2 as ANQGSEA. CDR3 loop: CSGTDPQGIPDTQCF. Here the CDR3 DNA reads TGCAGCGGTACAGACCCCCAGGGGATCCCAGATACGCAGTGTTTT.

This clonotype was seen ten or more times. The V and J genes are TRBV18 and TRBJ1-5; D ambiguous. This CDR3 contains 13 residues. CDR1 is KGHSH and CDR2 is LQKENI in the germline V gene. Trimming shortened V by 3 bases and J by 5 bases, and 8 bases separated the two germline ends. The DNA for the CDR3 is TGTGCCAGCTCACCGGGGTCGGATCAGCCCCAGCATTTT. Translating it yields CASSPGSDQPQHF.

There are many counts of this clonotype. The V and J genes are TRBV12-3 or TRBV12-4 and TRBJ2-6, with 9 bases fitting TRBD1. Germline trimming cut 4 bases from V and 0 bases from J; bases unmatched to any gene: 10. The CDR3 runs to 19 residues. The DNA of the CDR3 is TGTGCCAGCAGTTGGGGCGTGGGACAGGGTAACTCTGGGGCCAACGTCCTGACTTTC. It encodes CASSWGVGQGNSGANVLTF.

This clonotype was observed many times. The CDR3, as DNA: TGCAGTGCTAGGGGTCAGGGCATTACCACCGGGGAGCTGTTTTTT. Encoded protein: CSARGQGITTGELFF. The chain carries TRBV20-1 and TRBJ2-2; TRBD1 might be the D (5 bases). The V gene lost 3 bases and the J gene lost 4 bases, with 15 bases spanning the gap. In germline, CDR1 is DFQATT, CDR2 SNEGSKA (reference sequence). CDR3 length: 15 amino acids.

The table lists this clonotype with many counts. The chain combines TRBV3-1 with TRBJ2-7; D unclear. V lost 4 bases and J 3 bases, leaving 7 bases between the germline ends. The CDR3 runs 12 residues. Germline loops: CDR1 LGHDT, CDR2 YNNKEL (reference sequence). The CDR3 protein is CASSLQRYEQYF. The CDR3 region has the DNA TGTGCCAGCAGCCTACAGCGCTACGAGCAGTACTTC.

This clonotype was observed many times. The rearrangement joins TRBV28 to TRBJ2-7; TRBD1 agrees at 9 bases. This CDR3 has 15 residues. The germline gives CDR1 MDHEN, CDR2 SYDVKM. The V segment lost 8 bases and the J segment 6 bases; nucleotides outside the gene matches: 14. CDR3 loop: CASGGLGTGLREQYF. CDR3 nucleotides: TGTGCCAGCGGGGGCCTCGGGACAGGGCTCCGCGAGCAGTACTTC.

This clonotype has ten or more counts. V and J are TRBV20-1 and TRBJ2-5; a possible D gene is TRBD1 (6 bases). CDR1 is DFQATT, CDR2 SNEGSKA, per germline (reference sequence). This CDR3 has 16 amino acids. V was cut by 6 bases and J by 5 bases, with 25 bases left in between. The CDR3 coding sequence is TGCAGTGCCAGGGGTGATACGGCTGCCTTGCGGGAGACCCAGTACTTC. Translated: CSARGDTAALRETQYF.

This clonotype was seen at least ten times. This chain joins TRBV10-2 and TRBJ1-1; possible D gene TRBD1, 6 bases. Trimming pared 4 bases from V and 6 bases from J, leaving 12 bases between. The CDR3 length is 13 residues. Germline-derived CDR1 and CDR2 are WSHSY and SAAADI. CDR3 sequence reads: CASSGQDVPEAFF. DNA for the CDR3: TGCGCCAGCAGTGGACAGGACGTCCCTGAAGCTTTCTTT.

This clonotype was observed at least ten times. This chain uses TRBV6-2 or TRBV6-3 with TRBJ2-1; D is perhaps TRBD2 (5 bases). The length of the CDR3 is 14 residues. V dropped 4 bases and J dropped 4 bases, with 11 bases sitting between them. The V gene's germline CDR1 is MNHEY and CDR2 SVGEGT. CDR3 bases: TGTGCCAGCAGTTTATTGGAGGAATACAATGAGCAGTTCTTC. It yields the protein CASSLLEEYNEQFF.

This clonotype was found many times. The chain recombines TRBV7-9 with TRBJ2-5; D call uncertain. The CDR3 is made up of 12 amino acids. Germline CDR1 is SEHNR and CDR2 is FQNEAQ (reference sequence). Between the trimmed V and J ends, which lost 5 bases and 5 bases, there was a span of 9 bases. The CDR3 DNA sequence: TGTGCCAGCAGCCCAAACGGGGAGACCCAGTACTTC. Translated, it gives CASSPNGETQYF. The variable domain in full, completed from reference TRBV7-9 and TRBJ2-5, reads DTGVSQNPRHKITKRGQNVTFRCDPISEHNRLYWYRQTLGQGPEFLTYFQNEAQLEKSRLLSDRFSAERPKGSFSTLEIQRTEQGDSAMYLCASSPNGETQYFGPGTRLLVL.

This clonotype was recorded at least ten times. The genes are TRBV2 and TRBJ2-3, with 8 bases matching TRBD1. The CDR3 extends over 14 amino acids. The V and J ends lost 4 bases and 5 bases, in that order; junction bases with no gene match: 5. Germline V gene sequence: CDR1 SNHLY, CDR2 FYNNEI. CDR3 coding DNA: TGTGCCAGCAGTGGACAGGGGCGTATAGATACGCAGTATTTT. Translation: CASSGQGRIDTQYF.

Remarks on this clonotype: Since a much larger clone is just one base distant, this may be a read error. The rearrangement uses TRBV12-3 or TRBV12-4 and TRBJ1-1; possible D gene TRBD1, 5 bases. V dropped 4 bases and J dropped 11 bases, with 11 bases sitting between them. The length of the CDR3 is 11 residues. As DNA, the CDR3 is TGTGCCAGCAGTTCGGACATAAAGGCTTTCTTT. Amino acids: CASSSDIKAFF.

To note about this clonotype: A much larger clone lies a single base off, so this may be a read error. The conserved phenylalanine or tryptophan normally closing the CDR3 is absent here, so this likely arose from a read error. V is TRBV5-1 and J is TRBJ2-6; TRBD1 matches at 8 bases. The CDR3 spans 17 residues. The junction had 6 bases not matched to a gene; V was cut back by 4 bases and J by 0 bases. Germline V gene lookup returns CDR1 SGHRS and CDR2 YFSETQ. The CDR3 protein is CASSPLTGVSGANVLTS. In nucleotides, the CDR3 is TGCGCCAGCAGCCCGTTGACAGGGGTCTCTGGGGCCAACGTCCTGACTTCC.

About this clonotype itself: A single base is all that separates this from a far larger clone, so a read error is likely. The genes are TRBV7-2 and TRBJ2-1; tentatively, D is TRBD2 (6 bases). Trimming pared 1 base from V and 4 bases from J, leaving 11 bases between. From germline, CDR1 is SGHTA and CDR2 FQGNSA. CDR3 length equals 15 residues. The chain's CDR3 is CASSLGLVVYNEQFF. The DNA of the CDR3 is TGTGCCAGCAGCTTAGGACTAGTGGTTTACAATGAGCAGTTCTTC.

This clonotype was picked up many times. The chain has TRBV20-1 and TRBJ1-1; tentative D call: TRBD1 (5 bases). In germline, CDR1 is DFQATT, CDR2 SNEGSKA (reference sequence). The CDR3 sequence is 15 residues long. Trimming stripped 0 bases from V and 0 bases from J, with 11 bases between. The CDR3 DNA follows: TGCAGTGCTAGAGATCCAGGGCAGATGAACACTGAAGCTTTCTTT. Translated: CSARDPGQMNTEAFF.

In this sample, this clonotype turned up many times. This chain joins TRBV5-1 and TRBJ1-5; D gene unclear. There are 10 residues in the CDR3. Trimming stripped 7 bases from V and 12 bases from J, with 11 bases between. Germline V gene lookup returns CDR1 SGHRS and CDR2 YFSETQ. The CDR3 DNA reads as TGCGCCAGCGGTTGCCAGTACCAGCATTTT. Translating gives CASGCQYQHF. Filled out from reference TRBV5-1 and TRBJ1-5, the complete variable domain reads KAGVTQTPRYLIKTRGQQVTLSCSPISGHRSVSWYQQTPGQGLQFLFEYFSETQRNKGNFPGRFSGRQFSNSRSEMNVSTLELGDSALYLCASGCQYQHFGDGTRLSIL.

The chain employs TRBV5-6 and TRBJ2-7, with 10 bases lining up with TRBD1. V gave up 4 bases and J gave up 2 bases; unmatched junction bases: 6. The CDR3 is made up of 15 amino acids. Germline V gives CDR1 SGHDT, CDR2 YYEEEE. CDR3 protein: CASSGDGTGAYEQYF. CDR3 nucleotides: TGTGCCAGCAGCGGAGACGGGACAGGGGCCTACGAGCAGTACTTC.

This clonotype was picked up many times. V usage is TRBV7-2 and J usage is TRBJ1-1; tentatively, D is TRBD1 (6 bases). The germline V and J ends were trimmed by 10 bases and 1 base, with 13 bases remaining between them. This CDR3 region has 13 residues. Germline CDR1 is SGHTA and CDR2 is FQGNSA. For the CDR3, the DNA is TGTGCCACCCACAGGGATAGGAACACTGAAGCTTTCTTT. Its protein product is CATHRDRNTEAFF. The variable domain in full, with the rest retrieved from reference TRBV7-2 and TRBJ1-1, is GAGVSQSPSNKVTEKGKDVELRCDPISGHTALYWYRQSLGQGLEFLIYFQGNSAPDKSGLPSDRFSAERTGGSVSTLTIQRTQQEDSAVYLCATHRDRNTEAFFGQGTRLTVV.